These 9 T cell receptor beta chains were all obtained from the same sample, sequenced in a study of blood T cells in healthy people across ages. Alongside a J-beta primer mix, a sample-barcoded 5' primer served in a second PCR lasting roughly 6 to 12 cycles. MiXCR, applied by TCRdb to the 5' RACE reads, yields one record per CDR3 protein. The sample has nearly 1 million distinct CDR3 sequences, roughly 51% seen once. Source material: blood. The receptors here all came from a woman between 55 and 75 years old in good health.

This clonotype was seen a single time. The rearrangement links TRBV11-2 to TRBJ2-1; weak D call: TRBD1 (6 bases). The germline V gene encodes CDR1 SGHAT and CDR2 FQNNGV. The CDR3 spans 16 residues. Trimming left V 4 bases short and J 4 bases short, with 17 bases between. The CDR3 bases are TGTGCCAGCAGCTCCTTAGGTTATGGGACATACAATGAGCAGTTCTTC. Translating it yields CASSSLGYGTYNEQFF.

The V and J genes are TRBV12-3 or TRBV12-4 and TRBJ2-1; the D is unclear. V lost 3 bases and J 6 bases, leaving 9 bases between the germline ends. The CDR3 has 13 amino acids. The CDR3 loop is CASSFTGFNEQFF. As DNA, the CDR3 is TGTGCCAGCAGTTTCACGGGCTTCAATGAGCAGTTCTTC.

As for this clonotype: The junction shows a germline mismatch at one end, possibly a read error. The chain is built from TRBV10-3 and TRBJ1-2; possibly TRBD1 for D (5 bases). This CDR3 has 13 residues. Germline CDR1 and CDR2: ENHRY and SYGVKD. In nucleotides, the CDR3 is TGTGCCGCGTCCGGGATAGGGGCTCATGGCTACACCTTT. This codes for CAASGIGAHGYTF.

This chain links TRBV20-1 with TRBJ2-5; 11 bases line up with TRBD2. The CDR3 spans 14 residues. V lost 3 bases, J lost 4 bases, and 4 bases stayed unmatched. In germline, CDR1 is DFQATT, CDR2 SNEGSKA (reference sequence). The CDR3 sequence: CSARTSGMSETQYF. DNA for the CDR3: TGCAGTGCTAGGACTAGCGGGATGTCAGAGACCCAGTACTTC.

A few counts support this clonotype. The chain joins TRBV12-3 or TRBV12-4 to TRBJ1-2; D may be TRBD1 (6 bases). V lost 6 bases and J lost 5, with 16 bases in between. The CDR3 is 14 amino acids. CDR3 in amino acids: CASSAGQRSYGYTF. In nucleotides, the CDR3 is TGTGCCAGCAGCGCCGGACAGCGGAGTTATGGCTACACCTTC.

The rearrangement links TRBV2 to TRBJ2-3; D gene ambiguous. The CDR3 is made up of 16 amino acids. Germline CDR1 SNHLY, CDR2 FYNNEI. The V and J ends lost 7 bases and 0 bases respectively, with 17 bases between them. Here the CDR3 reads CASISLSRISTDTQYF. CDR3 in DNA: TGTGCCAGCATCTCTCTTAGCCGGATCAGCACAGATACGCAGTATTTT.

This clonotype occurred a few times. The V gene is TRBV11-2, the J gene TRBJ1-2, with unresolved D. Germline V gives CDR1 SGHAT, CDR2 FQNNGV. This CDR3 region has 13 residues. V was shortened by 8 bases and J by 5 bases, with 15 bases between the two germline ends. CDR3 residues: CASGWSREYGYTF. CDR3 coding DNA: TGTGCCAGCGGCTGGTCGAGGGAATATGGCTACACCTTC.

This clonotype was seen ten or more times. This chain joins TRBV20-1 and TRBJ2-1; 15 bases align to TRBD2. The CDR3 runs 15 residues. Germline CDR1 DFQATT, CDR2 SNEGSKA (reference sequence). The V gene end was trimmed by 4 bases and the J gene end by 10 bases; junction bases not matched to a gene: 8. CDR3 nucleotides: TGCAGTGCTACGACCGGGACTAGCGGGGGGTGGGAGCAGTTCTTC. As protein: CSATTGTSGGWEQFF.

This clonotype appeared a few times. This sequence joins TRBV9 and TRBJ2-1; D might be TRBD2 (5 bases). V dropped 0 bases and J dropped 0 bases, with 10 bases sitting between them. CDR1 SGDLS and CDR2 YYNGEE come from the germline V gene. The CDR3 loop spans 16 amino acids. The DNA for the CDR3 is TGTGCCAGCAGCGTAGGTGGGAGCCTCTCCTACAATGAGCAGTTCTTC. It specifies CASSVGGSLSYNEQFF.